The next 19 T cell receptor beta chains were all read from a single sample in a study of control samples from healthy donors and cancer patients. TCRdb's table, derived via immunoSEQ multiplex PCR, lists solely in-frame clones and lacks some. The profile covers 70,000 or so clones, with roughly 84% appearing a single time and 2.9% taken by the ten largest. Material: PBMCs. The receptors were sampled from a woman between 50 and 59 years old with lung cancer.

This clone was observed a single time. V usage is TRBV6-6 and J usage is TRBJ1-5; D unresolved. Trimming cost V 4 bases and J 5 bases, with 9 bases left between them. This CDR3 is built from 13 residues. Looked up from germline, CDR1 is MNHNY and CDR2 is SVGAGI (reference sequence). Here the CDR3 DNA reads TGTGCCAGCAGTTTCGCCCCGGATCAGCCCCAGCATTTT. It is translated as CASSFAPDQPQHF.

The CDR3 nucleotides read TGTGCCAGCAGTTACGGGGCAGGGGAGAGCGACTATGGCTACACCTTC. Its protein is CASSYGAGESDYGYTF. This chain connects TRBV6-5 to TRBJ1-2, with a weak D call TRBD1 (6 bases). Germline V gene data show CDR1 as MNHEY and CDR2 as SVGAGI. CDR3 size: 16 residues. V lost 2 bases, J lost 3 bases, and 16 bases lay in between.

In its sample, this clone was seen once. The chain carries TRBV5-1 and TRBJ2-1, with D possibly being TRBD2 (5 bases). This CDR3 spans 16 amino acids. The V and J ends lost 2 bases and 4 bases respectively, with 16 bases between them. Germline V gene sequence: CDR1 SGHRS, CDR2 YFSETQ. The CDR3 DNA is TGCGCCAGCAGCTTAACATCCGGGATAGGGTACAATGAGCAGTTCTTC. It specifies CASSLTSGIGYNEQFF. The whole variable domain, filled in from reference TRBV5-1 and TRBJ2-1, reads KAGVTQTPRYLIKTRGQQVTLSCSPISGHRSVSWYQQTPGQGLQFLFEYFSETQRNKGNFPGRFSGRQFSNSRSEMNVSTLELGDSALYLCASSLTSGIGYNEQFFGPGTRLTVL.

This chain uses TRBV19 with TRBJ2-5; D remains unclear. Germline CDR1 reads LNHDA; CDR2 reads SQIVND (reference sequence). This CDR3 region has 15 residues. V was clipped by 1 base and J by 1 base, with 10 bases between them. The CDR3 DNA reads as TGTGCCAGTAGTATAGTGGTAACTGTCCAAGAGACCCAGTACTTC. It yields the protein CASSIVVTVQETQYF.

This chain uses TRBV5-1 with TRBJ1-4, with D possibly TRBD1 on 6 matching bases. The V gene's germline CDR1 is SGHRS and CDR2 YFSETQ. The CDR3 has 17 amino acids. V was shortened by 1 base and J by 0 bases, with 13 bases between the two germline ends. The CDR3 DNA follows: TGCGCCAGCAGCTTGACGGGGACAACCTCAACTAATGAAAAACTGTTTTTT. Translating it yields CASSLTGTTSTNEKLFF. The full variable domain, rest sourced from reference TRBV5-1 and TRBJ1-4, is KAGVTQTPRYLIKTRGQQVTLSCSPISGHRSVSWYQQTPGQGLQFLFEYFSETQRNKGNFPGRFSGRQFSNSRSEMNVSTLELGDSALYLCASSLTGTTSTNEKLFFGSGTQLSVL.

The chain combines TRBV7-9 with TRBJ1-1; D possibly corresponds to TRBD1 (5 bases). The ends were cut back, 4 bases at V and 11 bases at J, with 20 bases in the middle. The CDR3 consists of 14 residues. From germline, CDR1 is SEHNR and CDR2 FQNEAQ (reference sequence). CDR3 in amino acids: CASSSIGNGGFAFF. DNA of the CDR3: TGTGCCAGCAGCTCTATCGGCAACGGGGGATTCGCTTTCTTT.

This clone was counted a single time. The chain joins TRBV29-1 to TRBJ2-1; tentatively, D is TRBD2 (5 bases). Germline V lookup: CDR1 SQVTM, CDR2 ANQGSEA. Trimming removed 0 bases from V and 3 bases from J, with 12 bases in between. CDR3 length equals 15 residues. The CDR3 bases are TGCAGCGTTGAAGACCCTAGAAGCGGCTACAATGAGCAGTTCTTC. This gives the protein CSVEDPRSGYNEQFF.

The J gene is TRBJ2-5, the V gene TRBV19, with 11 positions matching TRBD1. Germline V gene lookup returns CDR1 LNHDA and CDR2 SQIVND (reference sequence). CDR3 length: 17 residues. V shed 5 bases and J 1 base; nucleotides not matched to a gene: 9. The CDR3 spells CASSAGTGGRPQETQYF. The DNA for the CDR3 is TGTGCCAGTAGTGCCGGGACAGGGGGTCGCCCCCAAGAGACCCAGTACTTC.

The CDR3 here is CASSELLAGADYGYTF. The CDR3, as DNA: TGTGCCAGCAGTGAATTACTGGCAGGGGCCGACTATGGCTACACCTTC. This chain connects TRBV6-1 to TRBJ1-2, with D possibly being TRBD1 (6 bases). This CDR3 is built from 16 residues. Trimming took 2 bases from V and 3 from J, leaving 16 bases between them. From germline, CDR1 is MNHNS and CDR2 SASEGT.

The CDR3 reads CASSPLGTGELFF. CDR3 DNA sequence: TGTGCCAGCAGCCCCCTGGGCACCGGGGAGCTGTTTTTT. The rearrangement uses TRBV6-2 or TRBV6-3 and TRBJ2-2; no reliable D call. The CDR3 is 13 amino acids. From germline, CDR1 is MNHEY and CDR2 SVGEGT. Trimming removed 6 bases from V and 4 bases from J, with 9 bases in between.

The genes are TRBV5-4 and TRBJ2-2; 9 nucleotides match TRBD1. Germline values: CDR1 SGHNT, CDR2 YYREEE (reference sequence). There are 16 residues in the CDR3. V was pared by 4 bases and J by 4 bases, with 8 bases of the junction left unmatched. Here the CDR3 DNA reads TGTGCCAGCAGCAACGCCCGGACAGGGGTCACCGGGGAGCTGTTTTTT. Its translation is CASSNARTGVTGELFF.

The J gene is TRBJ1-5, the V gene TRBV2, with TRBD1 matching 8 bases. In germline, CDR1 is SNHLY, CDR2 FYNNEI. Germline trimming cut 7 bases from V and 4 bases from J; bases unmatched to any gene: 6. This CDR3 region has 14 residues. In DNA, the CDR3 is TGTGCCAGCACCTTACAGGGGGTTAATCAGCCCCAGCATTTT. Encoded protein: CASTLQGVNQPQHF. Full variable domain (remainder filled in from reference TRBV2 and TRBJ1-5): EPEVTQTPSHQVTQMGQEVILRCVPISNHLYFYWYRQILGQKVEFLVSFYNNEISEKSEIFDDQFSVERPDGSNFTLKIRSTKLEDSAMYFCASTLQGVNQPQHFGDGTRLSIL.

V usage is TRBV27 and J usage is TRBJ1-1; no firm D call. CDR3 length equals 14 residues. Trimming stripped 5 bases from V and 1 base from J, with 11 bases between. The V gene's germline CDR1 is MNHEY and CDR2 SMNVEV (reference sequence). The CDR3 is CASSRREGNTEAFF. CDR3 nucleotides: TGTGCCAGCAGTCGACGTGAGGGGAACACTGAAGCTTTCTTT.

The rearrangement uses TRBV29-1 and TRBJ2-7; tentative D call: TRBD1 (6 bases). CDR3 length: 12 residues. CDR1 SQVTM and CDR2 ANQGSEA come from the germline V gene. Trimming removed 3 bases at V and 5 bases at J, with 11 bases between. CDR3 nucleotides: TGCAGCGTTGAGCTGGGGGCTAACGAGCAGTACTTC. Translation gives CSVELGANEQYF.

The DNA of the CDR3 is TGTGCCAGCAGCGTAGCTGGACGGGGGTACACCGGGGAGCTGTTTTTT. Protein sequence: CASSVAGRGYTGELFF. The V call is TRBV9, the J call TRBJ2-2; D may be TRBD2 (6 bases). Trimming removed 0 bases at V and 3 bases at J, with 12 bases between. Per germline, CDR1 SGDLS and CDR2 YYNGEE. The CDR3 has 16 residues.

The J gene is TRBJ2-2, the V gene TRBV9; weak D call: TRBD1 (5 bases). This CDR3 has 15 amino acids. Germline CDR1 reads SGDLS; CDR2 reads YYNGEE. Trimming stripped 4 bases from V and 1 base from J, with 11 bases between. For the CDR3, the DNA is TGTGCCAGCAGCTCCAGGACATTGAACACCGGGGAGCTGTTTTTT. Translating gives CASSSRTLNTGELFF.

V is TRBV5-1 and J is TRBJ1-1; perhaps TRBD1 as D (5 bases). CDR1 and CDR2 from the germline V gene are SGHRS and YFSETQ. The CDR3 is made up of 16 amino acids. V was shortened by 1 base and J by 3 bases, with 16 bases between the two germline ends. The chain's CDR3 is CASSLLAGRSYTEAFF. Written as DNA, the CDR3 is TGCGCCAGCAGCTTGTTGGCAGGGCGATCGTACACTGAAGCTTTCTTT.

CDR3 loop: CAPTQEGNQPQHF. In DNA form, the CDR3 reads TGTGCCCCCACGCAGGAGGGCAATCAGCCCCAGCATTTT. The chain couples TRBV28 to TRBJ1-5; D is unclear. The CDR3 covers 13 residues. Trimming cost V 11 bases and J 2 bases, with 13 bases left between them. Germline loops: CDR1 MDHEN, CDR2 SYDVKM.

The chain recombines TRBV30 with TRBJ2-7; tentative D call: TRBD2 (5 bases). Between the trimmed V and J ends, which lost 2 bases and 2 bases, there was a span of 10 bases. The CDR3 consists of 13 residues. Germline assignment: CDR1 GTSNPN and CDR2 SVGIG (reference sequence). The CDR3 loop reads CAWSPGIPYEQYF. DNA for the CDR3: TGTGCCTGGAGTCCGGGGATTCCCTACGAGCAGTACTTC.